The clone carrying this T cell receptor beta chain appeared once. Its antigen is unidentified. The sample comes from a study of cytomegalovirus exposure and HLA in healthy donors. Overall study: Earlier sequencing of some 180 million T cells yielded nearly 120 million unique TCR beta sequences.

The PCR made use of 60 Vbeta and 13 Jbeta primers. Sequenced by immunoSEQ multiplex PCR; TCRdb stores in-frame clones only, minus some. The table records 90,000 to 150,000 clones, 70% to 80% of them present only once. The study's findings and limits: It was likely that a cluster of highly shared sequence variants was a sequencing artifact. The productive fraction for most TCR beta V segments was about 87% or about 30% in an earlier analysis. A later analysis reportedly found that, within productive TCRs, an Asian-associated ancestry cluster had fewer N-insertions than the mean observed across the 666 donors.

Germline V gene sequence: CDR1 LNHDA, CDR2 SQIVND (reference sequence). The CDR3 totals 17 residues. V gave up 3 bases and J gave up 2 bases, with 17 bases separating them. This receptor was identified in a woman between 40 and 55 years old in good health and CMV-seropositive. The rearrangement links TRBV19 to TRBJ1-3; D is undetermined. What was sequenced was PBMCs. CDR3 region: CASSIRGPRTAGNTIYF. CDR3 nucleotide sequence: TGTGCCAGTAGTATTCGTGGCCCAAGGACTGCTGGAAACACCATATATTTT.